Listed below are T cell receptor beta chains from one sample, sequenced in a study of regulatory T cells in long-lasting Graves disease. TCRdb itself ran the multiplex PCR reads through MiXCR, one entry per CDR3 protein. The data hold under 450,000 distinct CDR3 sequences, with under 20% observed a single time. These same data were also listed under a study on T cells in Graves' hyperthyroidism and ophthalmopathy.

The specimen was peripheral blood mononuclear cells (PBMCs), collected at new diagnosis, from a patient treated with antithyroid drugs. These receptor sequences come from a woman in her late teens or twenties with Graves disease. Both conserved end residues are part of each CDR3. A D gene is named only where the DNA matches it firmly. Some rows have no size entry. The others give once, few or many, or a class for an expanded clone.

v_call	d_call	j_call	clone_size	cdr3_aa	cdr3_nt
TRBV6-1	NA	TRBJ2-7	NA	CAGRRDSYEQYF	TGTGCCGGCCGAAGGGATTCCTACGAGCAGTACTTC
TRBV15	NA	TRBJ1-2	NA	CATRGGGPDGYTF	TGTGCCACCCGTGGGGGGGGACCCGATGGCTACACCTTC
TRBV27	TRBD1	TRBJ1-5	NA	CASRNRGNQPQHF	TGTGCCAGCAGAAACAGGGGAAATCAGCCCCAGCATTTT
TRBV6-1	NA	TRBJ1-1	many	CASSPGRAGGTEAFF	TGTGCCAGCAGTCCTGGGCGCGCAGGTGGGACTGAAGCTTTCTTT
TRBV20-1	NA	TRBJ1-2	NA	CSARDTDRIEYTF	TGCAGTGCTAGGGACACTGACAGGATCGAATACACCTTC
TRBV20-1	NA	TRBJ2-1	NA	CSASGRPYYNEQFF	TGCAGTGCTAGTGGTCGACCCTACTACAATGAGCAGTTCTTC
TRBV25-1	NA	TRBJ2-2	NA	CASSDGTLTLTGELFF	TGTGCCAGCAGTGACGGGACTTTGACTCTCACCGGGGAGCTGTTTTTT
TRBV6-1	NA	TRBJ1-3	few	CASRPNYSGNTIYF	TGTGCCAGCAGGCCGAATTACTCTGGAAACACCATATATTTT
TRBV4-1	NA	TRBJ2-3	many	CASSQGQGGGPSTDTQYF	TGTGCCAGCAGCCAAGGCCAGGGCGGGGGCCCTAGCACAGATACGCAGTATTTT
TRBV2	TRBD2	TRBJ2-1	NA	CASSQTSGHNEQFF	TGTGCCAGCAGTCAGACTAGCGGGCACAATGAGCAGTTCTTC
TRBV5-1	NA	TRBJ2-3	few	CASSSGQAGFGDTQYF	TGCGCCAGCAGCTCCGGACAGGCGGGGTTTGGTGATACGCAGTATTTT
TRBV5-1	NA	TRBJ2-7	few	CASSFQTGYEQYF	TGCGCCAGCAGCTTTCAGACCGGCTACGAGCAGTACTTC
TRBV6-2/TRBV6-3	NA	TRBJ2-5	NA	CASSPSRTGHQETQYF	TGTGCCAGCAGTCCCAGTCGGACGGGACACCAAGAGACCCAGTACTTC
TRBV12-3/TRBV12-4	NA	TRBJ1-2	once	CASSGELNYGYTF	TGTGCCAGTTCCGGGGAACTAAACTATGGCTACACCTTC
TRBV10-3	TRBD2	TRBJ2-7	many	CAIRDGLAGDPEQYF	TGTGCCATCAGGGACGGACTAGCGGGAGATCCCGAGCAGTACTTC
TRBV27	TRBD1	TRBJ2-3	NA	CASSRTGWGTDTQYF	TGTGCCAGCAGTCGGACAGGGTGGGGGACAGATACGCAGTATTTT
TRBV5-1	NA	TRBJ2-7	few	CANSLEGYEQYF	TGCGCCAACAGCTTGGAGGGGTACGAGCAGTACTTC
TRBV6-2/TRBV6-3	TRBD2	TRBJ2-2	NA	CASSYRGANTGELFF	TGTGCCAGCAGTTATCGGGGGGCGAACACCGGGGAGCTGTTTTTT
TRBV19	NA	TRBJ2-1	few	CASSPPERSSNEQFF	TGTGCCAGTAGCCCCCCCGAGAGATCCTCCAATGAGCAGTTCTTC
TRBV11-2	NA	TRBJ2-2	NA	CASSPSTEANTGELFF	TGTGCCAGCAGCCCGTCGACGGAGGCGAACACCGGGGAGCTGTTTTTT
TRBV4-1	TRBD2	TRBJ2-5	many	CASSQDQGTRETQYF	TGCGCCAGCAGCCAAGATCAGGGGACTAGGGAGACCCAGTACTTC
TRBV7-6	TRBD1	TRBJ2-2	NA	CASSLGQGENTGELFF	TGTGCCAGCAGCTTAGGCCAGGGGGAAAACACCGGGGAGCTGTTTTTT
TRBV10-3	NA	TRBJ1-5	many	CAISGGDKQPQHF	TGTGCCATCAGTGGAGGGGACAAGCAGCCCCAGCATTTT
TRBV29-1	NA	TRBJ1-2	NA	CSVEARVGSYGYTF	TGCAGCGTTGAAGCCCGGGTGGGAAGCTATGGCTACACCTTC
TRBV7-9	NA	TRBJ2-1	few	CASSSQTPGAHEQFF	TGTGCCAGCAGCTCTCAAACCCCGGGGGCGCATGAGCAGTTCTTC
TRBV6-1	NA	TRBJ2-4	NA	CASSEWSSSYNEQYF	TGTGCCAGCAGTGAATGGTCGAGCTCCTACAATGAGCAGTACTTC
TRBV5-6	TRBD1	TRBJ2-2	NA	CASSQTGASTGELFF	TGTGCCAGCAGCCAGACAGGGGCGTCCACCGGGGAGCTGTTTTTT
TRBV20-1	NA	TRBJ2-1	many	CSASPSMDYYNEQFF	TGCAGTGCTAGTCCGTCCATGGACTACTACAATGAGCAGTTCTTC
TRBV25-1	NA	TRBJ2-3	NA	CASRTSGLDTQYF	TGTGCCAGCAGGACGTCAGGGTTGGATACGCAGTATTTT
TRBV4-2	TRBD1	TRBJ1-1	few	CASSQEEGQGATEAFF	TGTGCCAGCAGCCAAGAGGAGGGACAGGGGGCCACTGAAGCTTTCTTT
TRBV7-3	NA	TRBJ2-3	many	CASSFDPTDTQYF	TGTGCCAGCAGCTTCGACCCCACAGATACGCAGTATTTT
TRBV7-3	NA	TRBJ2-3	many	CASSWAPTDTQYF	TGTGCCAGCAGCTGGGCCCCCACAGATACGCAGTATTTT
TRBV12-3/TRBV12-4	NA	TRBJ2-3	many	CASSSTSTGTDTQYF	TGTGCCAGCAGTTCGACCTCGACAGGAACAGATACGCAGTATTTT
TRBV15	NA	TRBJ2-7	few	CATSRTGIYEQYF	TGTGCCACCAGCAGAACAGGGATCTACGAGCAGTACTTC
TRBV7-8	NA	TRBJ2-7	many	CASSLSGFVYEQYF	TGTGCCAGCAGCTTATCAGGGTTTGTTTACGAGCAGTACTTC
TRBV10-3	TRBD2	TRBJ2-1	many	CAISPGLAGAGEQFF	TGTGCCATCAGCCCGGGACTAGCGGGGGCAGGTGAGCAGTTCTTC
TRBV3-1	NA	TRBJ1-6	few	CASSPGDERSPLHF	TGTGCCAGCAGCCCCGGGGACGAGCGATCACCCCTCCACTTT
TRBV9	TRBD1	TRBJ2-2	few	CASSHGQGANTGELFF	TGTGCCAGCAGCCATGGACAGGGCGCGAACACCGGGGAGCTGTTTTTT
TRBV6-1	TRBD1	TRBJ2-7	many	CASSPGTAYEQYF	TGTGCCAGCAGTCCCGGGACAGCCTACGAGCAGTACTTC
TRBV9	NA	TRBJ2-1	NA	CASSPKTGGLVNEQFF	TGTGCCAGCAGCCCTAAAACAGGAGGGTTAGTCAATGAGCAGTTCTTC